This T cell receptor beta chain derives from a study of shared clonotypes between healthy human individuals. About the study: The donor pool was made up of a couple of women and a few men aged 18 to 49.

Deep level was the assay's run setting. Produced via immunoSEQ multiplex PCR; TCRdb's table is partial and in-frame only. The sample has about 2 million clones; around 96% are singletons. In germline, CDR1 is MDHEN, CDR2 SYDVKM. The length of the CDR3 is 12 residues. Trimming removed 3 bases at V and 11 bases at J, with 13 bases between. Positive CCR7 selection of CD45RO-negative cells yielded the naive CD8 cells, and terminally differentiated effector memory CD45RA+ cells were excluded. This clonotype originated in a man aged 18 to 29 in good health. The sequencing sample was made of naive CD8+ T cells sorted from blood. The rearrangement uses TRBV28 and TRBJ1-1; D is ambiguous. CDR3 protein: CASSFGGHAAFF. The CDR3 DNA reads TGTGCCAGCAGTTTTGGAGGTCATGCGGCTTTCTTT. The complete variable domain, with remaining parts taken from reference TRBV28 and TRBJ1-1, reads DVKVTQSSRYLVKRTGEKVFLECVQDMDHENMFWYRQDPGLGLRLIYFSYDVKMKEKGDIPEGYSVSREKKERFSLILESASTNQTSMYLCASSFGGHAAFFGQGTRLTVV.